This passage covers 18 T cell receptor beta chains from one sample sequenced in a study of T cells after yellow fever vaccination. TCRdb itself ran the 5' RACE reads through MiXCR, one entry per CDR3 protein. The sample carries 620,000 or so distinct CDR3 sequences, about 12% recorded once. Sample: PBMCs, taken on the day of the yellow fever booster vaccination. Receptors were obtained from a man aged 25 to 45 who received the YFV17D yellow fever vaccine.

In its sample, this clonotype was seen a few times. The rearrangement uses TRBV6-1 and TRBJ2-7; 8 bases line up with TRBD2. The CDR3 spans 14 residues. Germline trimming cut 6 bases from V and 4 bases from J; bases unmatched to any gene: 8. Germline CDR1 MNHNS, CDR2 SASEGT. The CDR3 nucleotides are TGTGCCAGCAGCCGTGGGACTAGGAGATACGAGCAGTACTTC. Translating gives CASSRGTRRYEQYF.

This clonotype was seen more than once but under ten times. The CDR3: CASRPGLYEQYF. Here the CDR3 DNA reads TGTGCCAGCAGGCCAGGGTTGTACGAGCAGTACTTC. The chain recombines TRBV6-6 with TRBJ2-7, with D maybe TRBD1 (5 bases). The V gene's germline CDR1 is MNHNY and CDR2 SVGAGI (reference sequence). The V end was cut by 6 bases, the J end by 4 bases, with 10 bases between. CDR3 length: 12 amino acids.

This clonotype was seen a handful of times. The J gene is TRBJ1-1, the V gene TRBV5-1; D may be TRBD1 (5 bases). The V end lost 4 bases, the J end lost 4 bases, and 14 bases lay between the germline ends. The germline CDR1 and CDR2 sequences are SGHRS and YFSETQ. The CDR3 extends over 14 amino acids. The CDR3 coding sequence is TGCGCCAGCAGCATGGGCGGGGGTGGCACTGAAGCTTTCTTT. Protein sequence: CASSMGGGGTEAFF.

This clonotype has just a few counts. The chain has TRBV4-2 and TRBJ2-5; TRBD1 aligns across 7 bases. Per the germline V gene, CDR1 is LGHNA and CDR2 is YNFKEQ. Trimming at V came to 0 bases and at J to 4 bases, leaving 8 bases not matched to a gene. The CDR3 length is 16 residues. The CDR3 region has the DNA TGTGCCAGCAGCCAAGACCGACAGGGTGCAAGAGAGACCCAGTACTTC. Translation: CASSQDRQGARETQYF.

The table lists this clonotype with a few counts. One end of the junction varies from germline; a read error may be responsible. The genes are TRBV29-1 and TRBJ2-1; tentative D call: TRBD2 (6 bases). The CDR3 sequence is 11 residues long. Germline V gives CDR1 SQVTM, CDR2 ANQGSEA. The CDR3 here is CSVEGGSPRVF. Here the CDR3 DNA reads TGCAGCGTTGAGGGGGGATCCCCCCGGGTCTTC.

This clonotype was detected many times. The chain couples TRBV7-8 to TRBJ1-4; 9 bases map to TRBD1. J was trimmed by 10 bases and V by 5 bases; bases with no gene match: 8. This CDR3 spans 14 amino acids. The germline V gene has CDR1 SGHVS and CDR2 FQNEAQ. The chain's CDR3 is CASSPTGGIGKLFF. DNA for the CDR3: TGTGCCAGCAGCCCTACAGGGGGCATTGGAAAACTGTTTTTT.

The chain employs TRBV15 and TRBJ1-1; tentatively, D is TRBD1 (6 bases). CDR3 size: 13 residues. The germline V gene has CDR1 LNHNV and CDR2 YYDKDF (reference sequence). V gave up 0 bases and J gave up 11 bases, with 13 bases separating them. The chain's CDR3 is CATSREGPGDAFF. The CDR3 coding sequence is TGTGCCACCAGCAGAGAGGGTCCAGGGGATGCTTTCTTT.

The genes are TRBV5-1 and TRBJ2-3; 7 nucleotides line up with TRBD2. Germline V lookup: CDR1 SGHRS, CDR2 YFSETQ. This CDR3 region has 15 residues. With 2 bases clipped from V and 0 bases from J, the junction kept 3 bases outside the gene matches. DNA of the CDR3: TGCGCCAGCAGCTTCCCTAGCGGTAGCACAGATACGCAGTATTTT. Residues: CASSFPSGSTDTQYF.

This clonotype was found a few times. The chain employs TRBV20-1 and TRBJ2-5; weak D call: TRBD2 (5 bases). This CDR3 has 13 residues. Trimming shortened V by 7 bases and J by 5 bases, and 17 bases separated the two germline ends. Germline CDR1 and CDR2: DFQATT and SNEGSKA (reference sequence). The CDR3 region has the DNA TGCAGTGGCGCCACCACTGGGGAGGAGACCCAGTACTTC. It yields the protein CSGATTGEETQYF.

The V call is TRBV19, the J call TRBJ2-2; TRBD2 matches at 8 bases. The length of the CDR3 is 13 residues. Germline CDR1 and CDR2: LNHDA and SQIVND (reference sequence). With V trimmed by 6 bases and J by 6 bases, 3 bases remained unmatched. The CDR3 here is CASRPLAAGELFF. The CDR3 DNA follows: TGTGCCAGTAGACCACTAGCGGCCGGGGAGCTGTTTTTT.

This clonotype was counted between two and nine times. The chain combines TRBV10-3 with TRBJ2-5, with 9 bases lining up with TRBD1. Germline values: CDR1 ENHRY, CDR2 SYGVKD. V lost 8 bases and J lost 5; bases outside the gene matches: 6. The CDR3 has 13 amino acids. DNA of the CDR3: TGTGCCATCCGGGGACAGGGAGGGGAGACCCAGTACTTC. Translated: CAIRGQGGETQYF.

This clonotype has just a few counts. The chain couples TRBV28 to TRBJ2-7; D could derive from TRBD1 or TRBD2 (6 bases each). The germline V gene has CDR1 MDHEN and CDR2 SYDVKM. Deletions cut 5 bases from V and 6 bases from J, with 14 bases between. The CDR3 is 13 amino acids. The CDR3 reads CASSSGGGGEQYF. The CDR3 DNA is TGTGCCAGCAGTAGTGGAGGGGGAGGCGAGCAGTACTTC.

The DNA of the CDR3 is TGTGCCAGCAGCTTAGATCCGTCGGGAGAGCAGTTCTTC. Translation: CASSLDPSGEQFF. This chain connects TRBV11-3 to TRBJ2-1; D is perhaps TRBD2 (5 bases). Trimming pared 0 bases from V and 10 bases from J, leaving 10 bases between. Germline CDR1 is SGHNT and CDR2 is YENEEA. This CDR3 is built from 13 residues.

This clonotype was seen a few times. This chain uses TRBV30 with TRBJ2-1; 12 bases line up with TRBD1. The V segment lost 4 bases and the J segment 10 bases; nucleotides outside the gene matches: 5. Germline V gene lookup returns CDR1 GTSNPN and CDR2 SVGIG (reference sequence). The CDR3 length is 13 residues. CDR3 region: CAWKGTGGQEQFF. The CDR3 DNA reads as TGTGCCTGGAAAGGGACAGGGGGCCAAGAGCAGTTCTTC.

This clonotype came up a few times. This CDR3 reads CASSPRLGSTDTQYF. The DNA for the CDR3 is TGTGCCAGCAGCCCCCGACTGGGTAGCACAGATACGCAGTATTTT. V and J are TRBV7-2 and TRBJ2-3; the D is unclear. The CDR3 loop spans 15 amino acids. From germline, CDR1 is SGHTA and CDR2 FQGNSA. The ends were cut back, 5 bases at V and 0 bases at J, with 12 bases in the middle. The full variable domain, its missing parts supplied by reference TRBV7-2 and TRBJ2-3, is GAGVSQSPSNKVTEKGKDVELRCDPISGHTALYWYRQSLGQGLEFLIYFQGNSAPDKSGLPSDRFSAERTGGSVSTLTIQRTQQEDSAVYLCASSPRLGSTDTQYFGPGTRLTVL.

This chain connects TRBV6-1 to TRBJ2-3; either TRBD1 or TRBD2 may supply D (7 bases each). CDR1 and CDR2 from the germline V gene are MNHNS and SASEGT. CDR3 length equals 15 residues. V lost 7 bases and J lost 5, with 19 bases in between. As DNA, the CDR3 is TGTGCCAGCACCCGACAGGGAGGGAGAGGAGATACGCAGTATTTT. It translates to CASTRQGGRGDTQYF.

This sequence joins TRBV5-1 and TRBJ2-3, with 11 bases lining up with TRBD2. The CDR3 contains 14 residues. From germline, CDR1 is SGHRS and CDR2 YFSETQ. V dropped 6 bases and J dropped 4; count of bases not matched to a gene: 4. CDR3 DNA sequence: TGCGCCAGCACCCTGACTAGCGGGGCAGATACGCAGTATTTT. Encoded protein: CASTLTSGADTQYF.

The chain combines TRBV12-3 or TRBV12-4 with TRBJ2-1; the match to TRBD2 covers 10 bases. V lost 7 bases to trimming and J lost 7 bases; unmatched junction nucleotides: 10. This CDR3 has 15 residues. CDR3 DNA sequence: TGTGCCAGCATCTGGAGCGGGAGGGCCGGTAATGAGCAGTTCTTC. This gives the protein CASIWSGRAGNEQFF.